One sample yielded the 18 T cell receptor beta chains listed below, sequenced in a study of blood T cell repertoires in COVID-19. Using immunoSEQ multiplex PCR, the repertoire was profiled, and TCRdb retains in-frame clones only, with some absent. The table lists about 250,000 clones, over 75% of them singletons. The sample consisted of peripheral blood. These receptors were obtained from a woman in her forties who had recovered from COVID-19.

J is TRBJ1-2 and V is TRBV6-2 or TRBV6-3, with 7 bases fitting TRBD1. Germline values: CDR1 MNHEY, CDR2 SVGEGT. The CDR3 is made up of 14 amino acids. Trimming removed 2 bases from V and 2 bases from J; junction bases left unmatched: 2. This chain's CDR3 is CASSYVTGNYGYTF. For the CDR3, the DNA is TGTGCCAGCAGTTACGTGACAGGGAACTATGGCTACACCTTC.

The rearrangement joins TRBV18 to TRBJ1-4, with TRBD1 matching 7 bases. Germline V CDR1 and CDR2: KGHSH, LQKENI. V lost 3 bases, J lost 5 bases, and 3 bases stayed unmatched. The CDR3 has 14 residues. The CDR3 bases are TGTGCCAGCTCACCTCTACAGGGGAATGAAAAACTGTTTTTT. Translated: CASSPLQGNEKLFF.

The CDR3 protein is CASIGTANTGELFF. The CDR3 nucleotides read TGTGCCAGTATTGGGACAGCCAACACCGGGGAGCTGTTTTTT. The chain couples TRBV19 to TRBJ2-2, with TRBD1 matching over 7 bases. Germline V gene sequence: CDR1 LNHDA, CDR2 SQIVND (reference sequence). Germline trimming cut 7 bases from V and 2 bases from J; bases unmatched to any gene: 4. This CDR3 comprises 14 residues.

The genes are TRBV7-6 and TRBJ1-1; D not resolved. Trimming shortened V by 1 base and J by 4 bases, and 13 bases separated the two germline ends. This CDR3 contains 15 residues. Germline CDR1 is SGHVS and CDR2 is FNYEAQ. The CDR3 nucleotides read TGTGCCAGCAGCTTAGGTTTGGAGGATCGCACTGAAGCTTTCTTT. It specifies CASSLGLEDRTEAFF.

The chain is built from TRBV5-6 and TRBJ2-3; TRBD2 might be the D (7 bases). Germline V CDR1 and CDR2: SGHDT, YYEEEE. The V end was cut by 4 bases, the J end by 1 base, with 16 bases between. The CDR3 has 16 residues. The CDR3 DNA sequence: TGTGCCAGCAGCCCCGTAGGGAGGGGGGGCACAGATACGCAGTATTTT. Protein product: CASSPVGRGGTDTQYF.

The chain recombines TRBV6-4 with TRBJ2-3, with D maybe TRBD2 (7 bases). The CDR3 spans 15 residues. V was pared by 8 bases and J by 2 bases, with 17 bases between. Germline CDR1 reads MRHNA; CDR2 reads SNTAGT. The CDR3 spells CASGRGASLTDTQYF. CDR3 in DNA: TGTGCCAGCGGACGGGGGGCTAGTCTCACAGATACGCAGTATTTT.

The chain carries TRBV12-2 and TRBJ2-3; the table's D call, TRBD2, was not checked against the DNA. TRBV12-2 is an annotated pseudogene. This CDR3 region has 15 residues. CDR3 bases: TGTGCAAGTCGCTTAGGTGCAAAGAGGACAGATACGCAGTATTTT. This codes for CASRLGAKRTDTQYF.

The V and J genes are TRBV20-1 and TRBJ1-2; D is possibly TRBD1 (6 bases). CDR3 length equals 10 residues. Per germline, CDR1 DFQATT and CDR2 SNEGSKA (reference sequence). CDR3 sequence reads: CRGNPGGETF. The DNA of the CDR3 is TGCAGGGGGAATCCGGGGGGCGAAACCTTC.

This chain joins TRBV9 and TRBJ2-1, with D perhaps matching TRBD2 (5 bases). This CDR3 contains 14 residues. The germline CDR1 and CDR2 sequences are SGDLS and YYNGEE. Trimming took 0 bases from V and 15 from J, leaving 19 bases between them. As DNA, the CDR3 is TGTGCCAGCAGCGTAGCTACCGATGGGAGAAATGCGTTCTTC. Translation: CASSVATDGRNAFF.

J is TRBJ1-5 and V is TRBV18, with a possible D match to TRBD1 (5 bases). Trimming removed 8 bases at V and 1 base at J, with 12 bases between. The germline CDR1 and CDR2 sequences are KGHSH and LQKENI. This CDR3 is built from 14 residues. The CDR3 region has the DNA TGTGCCAGCCGACCCGGGGGAAGCAATCAGCCCCAGCATTTT. It translates to CASRPGGSNQPQHF.

This chain connects TRBV24-1 to TRBJ2-7; weak D call: TRBD1 (7 bases). V lost 9 bases and J lost 5, with 13 bases in between. The CDR3 length is 12 residues. The germline V gene encodes CDR1 KGHDR and CDR2 SFDVKD. The CDR3 loop is CATGGTDHEQYF. The CDR3 coding sequence is TGTGCCACCGGGGGGACAGATCACGAGCAGTACTTC.

The rearrangement joins TRBV5-6 to TRBJ2-7, with D perhaps TRBD1 (5 bases). The length of the CDR3 is 13 residues. Per the germline V gene, CDR1 is SGHDT and CDR2 is YYEEEE. Trimming took 6 bases from V and 2 from J, leaving 12 bases between them. Here the CDR3 reads CASKARGTYEQYF. The DNA for the CDR3 is TGTGCCAGCAAGGCAAGGGGTACCTACGAGCAGTACTTC.

Only a few counts were recorded for this clone. The gene calls are TRBV25-1 and TRBJ1-3, with D possibly matching TRBD1 (5 bases). V shed 6 bases and J shed 4 bases, with 16 bases lying between them. Germline V gene data show CDR1 as MGHDK and CDR2 as SYGVNS. This CDR3 spans 15 amino acids. CDR3 region: CASSPRGLRGNTIYF. DNA of the CDR3: TGTGCCAGCAGCCCGCGGGGCCTGAGGGGAAACACCATATATTTT.

This clone was seen just once. The chain recombines TRBV19 with TRBJ2-7, with 11 nucleotides matching TRBD2. V was clipped by 3 bases and J by 4 bases; unmatched bases: 8. This CDR3 spans 16 amino acids. The germline V gene has CDR1 LNHDA and CDR2 SQIVND (reference sequence). CDR3 protein: CASSIELAGAKYEQYF. For the CDR3, the DNA is TGTGCCAGTAGTATCGAACTAGCGGGAGCAAAGTACGAGCAGTACTTC.

The rearrangement links TRBV7-9 to TRBJ2-2, with a tentative D call TRBD2 (6 bases). V lost 2 bases, J lost 6 bases, and 16 bases lay in between. Germline V gene lookup returns CDR1 SEHNR and CDR2 FQNEAQ (reference sequence). The CDR3 loop spans 16 amino acids. The CDR3 nucleotides are TGTGCCAGCAGCTTAAACCGCGGGAACTTCCCCGGGGAGCTGTTTTTT. Translation gives CASSLNRGNFPGELFF.

The chain has TRBV28 and TRBJ1-2, with D unresolved. In germline, CDR1 is MDHEN, CDR2 SYDVKM. The CDR3 has 19 amino acids. Trimming cost V 2 bases and J 2 bases, with 24 bases left between them. CDR3 protein: CASSLGSAGSSRVNYGYTF. CDR3 in DNA: TGTGCCAGCAGTTTAGGGAGCGCGGGGTCTAGTCGGGTAAACTATGGCTACACCTTC.

The chain combines TRBV7-8 with TRBJ2-7, with a tentative D call TRBD2 (6 bases). CDR3 length: 15 residues. Germline CDR1 reads SGHVS; CDR2 reads FQNEAQ. Trimming took off 5 bases at V and 1 base at J, with 15 bases between the two ends. The CDR3 loop is CASSRQRANSYEQYF. DNA for the CDR3: TGTGCCAGCAGCAGGCAGCGGGCCAATTCCTACGAGCAGTACTTC.

The genes are TRBV11-3 and TRBJ2-5, with 8 bases aligning to TRBD1. V dropped 4 bases and J dropped 1; count of bases not matched to a gene: 11. This CDR3 contains 17 residues. CDR1 is SGHNT, CDR2 YENEEA, per germline. CDR3 DNA: TGTGCCAGCAGCTCCAGGACCGGGACAGGCGGCCAAGAGACCCAGTACTTC. It is translated as CASSSRTGTGGQETQYF.